The next 21 T cell receptor beta chains were all read from a single sample in a study of neurological immune-mediated disorders. TCRdb passed the 5' RACE reads through MiXCR, listing each CDR3 protein once. The sample carries approximately 89,000 distinct CDR3 sequences, about 4.5% recorded once. The time point was: longitudinal time-point 3. Specimen: PBMCs. All receptors come from a woman aged 55-70 years with multiple sclerosis.

This clonotype has ten or more counts. The rearrangement links TRBV5-1 to TRBJ1-4; no firm D call. This CDR3 contains 16 residues. Deletions cut 3 bases from V and 1 base from J, with 13 bases between. CDR1 is SGHRS and CDR2 is YFSETQ in the germline V gene. The CDR3 region is CASSSGPSGTNEKLFF. The CDR3 nucleotides are TGCGCCAGCAGCTCCGGGCCAAGCGGAACTAATGAAAAACTGTTTTTT.

This clonotype was counted ten times or more. The V gene is TRBV28, the J gene TRBJ1-1; a possible D gene is TRBD1 (6 bases). V was shortened by 2 bases and J by 8 bases, with 9 bases between the two germline ends. This CDR3 region has 12 residues. Germline-derived CDR1 and CDR2 are MDHEN and SYDVKM. The CDR3 region is CASSLTGAEAFF. In DNA form, the CDR3 reads TGTGCCAGCAGTTTAACGGGGGCCGAAGCTTTCTTT. Together with reference TRBV28 and TRBJ1-1, the CDR3 gives the full variable domain: DVKVTQSSRYLVKRTGEKVFLECVQDMDHENMFWYRQDPGLGLRLIYFSYDVKMKEKGDIPEGYSVSREKKERFSLILESASTNQTSMYLCASSLTGAEAFFGQGTRLTVV.

This CDR3 reads CASTSPGSGANVLTF. DNA of the CDR3: TGTGCCAGCACCAGCCCGGGGTCTGGGGCCAACGTCCTGACTTTC. This sequence joins TRBV6-5 and TRBJ2-6; D possibly corresponds to TRBD2 (5 bases). The CDR3 runs to 15 residues. Germline lookup yields CDR1 MNHEY and CDR2 SVGAGI. Trimming took 7 bases from V and 1 from J, leaving 11 bases between them.

This clonotype has at least ten counts. The chain uses TRBV20-1 and TRBJ2-1, with D tentatively TRBD2 (7 bases). Germline values: CDR1 DFQATT, CDR2 SNEGSKA (reference sequence). This CDR3 is built from 15 residues. Written as DNA, the CDR3 is TGCTCCCTAGGGGGGGGGACAAGGAAATCCAATGAGCAGTTCTTC. Amino acids: CSLGGGTRKSNEQFF.

This clonotype has ten or more counts. The rearrangement joins TRBV9 to TRBJ1-5, with D unresolved. Germline V gene lookup returns CDR1 SGDLS and CDR2 YYNGEE. The CDR3 loop spans 13 amino acids. V was clipped by 0 bases and J by 0 bases, with 1 base between them. The CDR3 DNA reads as TGTGCCAGCAGCGTAGGTAGCAATCAGCCCCAGCATTTT. The encoded protein is CASSVGSNQPQHF.

At least ten counts were recorded for this clonotype. CDR3 nucleotides: TGTGCCAGCAGAGATACAGGGGTAAGCTACGAGCAGTACTTC. Translating it yields CASRDTGVSYEQYF. This sequence joins TRBV2 and TRBJ2-7; the match to TRBD1 covers 7 bases. The V segment lost 6 bases and the J segment 3 bases; nucleotides outside the gene matches: 8. Germline CDR1 SNHLY, CDR2 FYNNEI. This CDR3 contains 14 residues.

At least ten counts were recorded for this clonotype. The chain has TRBV6-2 or TRBV6-3 and TRBJ2-1; 8 bases match TRBD1. The CDR3 length is 17 residues. V was clipped by 0 bases and J by 3 bases; unmatched bases: 7. Germline loops: CDR1 MNHEY, CDR2 SVGEGT. The CDR3 nucleotides are TGTGCCAGCAGTTACTCCCCGGGACAGGTGGACTACAATGAGCAGTTCTTC. Its protein product is CASSYSPGQVDYNEQFF.

This clonotype showed up many times. V gene TRBV6-5 combines with J gene TRBJ1-2; D unclear. This CDR3 is 14 amino acids long. CDR1 is MNHEY and CDR2 is SVGAGI in the germline V gene. The V end lost 6 bases, the J end lost 5 bases, and 16 bases lay between the germline ends. CDR3 nucleotides: TGTGCCAGCAGCTTAGTAACAGCACCATATGGCTACACCTTC. Amino acid sequence: CASSLVTAPYGYTF.

This clonotype occurred a few times. This chain connects TRBV18 to TRBJ1-4, with 9 bases lining up with TRBD1. V trimming: 8 bases; J trimming: 0 bases; junction bases outside the gene matches: 4. CDR1 is KGHSH, CDR2 LQKENI, per germline. The CDR3 covers 15 residues. The CDR3 DNA reads as TGTGCCAGCGTCCGGGACAGGGCAACTAATGAAAAACTGTTTTTT. Amino acid sequence: CASVRDRATNEKLFF.

In its sample, this clonotype was seen many times. The chain joins TRBV20-1 to TRBJ1-3; D perhaps matches TRBD1 (5 bases). This CDR3 is built from 14 residues. Germline CDR1 and CDR2: DFQATT and SNEGSKA (reference sequence). Trimming left V 6 bases short and J 0 bases short, with 12 bases between. The CDR3 region is CSALRGSSGNTIYF. As DNA, the CDR3 is TGCAGTGCCCTCCGGGGGTCCTCTGGAAACACCATATATTTT.

The CDR3, as DNA: TGTGCCAGCAGTTTCGGACAGAACTACGAGCAGTACTTC. Protein: CASSFGQNYEQYF. J is TRBJ2-7 and V is TRBV6-1; tentatively, D is TRBD1 (6 bases). The CDR3 loop spans 13 amino acids. The V gene's germline CDR1 is MNHNS and CDR2 SASEGT. Trimming removed 5 bases from V and 3 bases from J, with 11 bases in between.

This clonotype has ten or more counts. The chain has TRBV5-5 and TRBJ2-4, with D possibly being TRBD2 (5 bases). The CDR3 sequence is 13 residues long. Germline V gives CDR1 SGHKS, CDR2 YYEKEE (reference sequence). The V and J ends lost 4 bases and 6 bases respectively, with 11 bases between them. The CDR3 DNA follows: TGTGCCAGCAGCCTGACGGGAAGAAACATTCAGTACTTC. This translates into CASSLTGRNIQYF.

This clonotype showed up many times. V gene TRBV5-1 combines with J gene TRBJ1-3; D might be TRBD1 (5 bases). Trimming took 3 bases from V and 0 from J, leaving 10 bases between them. This CDR3 comprises 15 residues. Germline values: CDR1 SGHRS, CDR2 YFSETQ. The CDR3 loop reads CASSSGTYSGNTIYF. The CDR3 DNA reads TGCGCCAGCAGCTCCGGGACCTACTCTGGAAACACCATATATTTT. Variable domain in full (rest from reference TRBV5-1 and TRBJ1-3): KAGVTQTPRYLIKTRGQQVTLSCSPISGHRSVSWYQQTPGQGLQFLFEYFSETQRNKGNFPGRFSGRQFSNSRSEMNVSTLELGDSALYLCASSSGTYSGNTIYFGEGSWLTVV.

The table lists this clonotype with many counts. The CDR3 protein is CASSLVRDNTQYF. The CDR3 nucleotides are TGTGCCAGCAGCTTAGTTCGGGACAATACGCAGTATTTT. V usage is TRBV11-2 and J usage is TRBJ2-3; D may be TRBD1 (6 bases). CDR3 length: 13 residues. Germline lookup yields CDR1 SGHAT and CDR2 FQNNGV. The V end lost 1 base, the J end lost 7 bases, and 9 bases lay between the germline ends. The full variable domain, its missing parts supplied by reference TRBV11-2 and TRBJ2-3, is EAGVAQSPRYKIIEKRQSVAFWCNPISGHATLYWYQQILGQGPKLLIQFQNNGVVDDSQLPKDRFSAERLKGVDSTLKIQPAKLEDSAVYLCASSLVRDNTQYFGPGTRLTVL.

This clonotype has at least ten counts. This sequence joins TRBV5-1 and TRBJ2-7, with TRBD1 as a possible D gene (6 bases). This CDR3 region has 13 residues. CDR1 is SGHRS, CDR2 YFSETQ, per germline. V lost 4 bases, J lost 0 bases, and 8 bases lay in between. CDR3 amino acids: CASSPDSSYEQYF. As DNA, the CDR3 is TGCGCCAGCAGCCCGGACAGCTCCTACGAGCAGTACTTC.

As regards this clonotype: The missing conserved phenylalanine or tryptophan at the end of this CDR3 makes a read error likely. The V call is TRBV5-1, the J call TRBJ2-5; TRBD2 matches at 8 bases. V lost 4 bases, J lost 3 bases, and 8 bases stayed unmatched. Germline CDR1 and CDR2: SGHRS and YFSETQ. CDR3 length: 15 residues. CDR3 amino acids: CASSGTRGEEETQYL. The CDR3 DNA follows: TGCGCCAGCAGCGGGACTAGAGGGGAGGAAGAGACCCAGTACTTA.

This clonotype has ten or more counts. J is TRBJ1-1 and V is TRBV29-1; D is unresolved. This CDR3 comprises 12 residues. Germline assignment: CDR1 SQVTM and CDR2 ANQGSEA. Trimming removed 4 bases from V and 0 bases from J, with 6 bases in between. CDR3 residues: CSVGRLNTEAFF. The CDR3 DNA reads TGCAGCGTTGGGCGGTTGAACACTGAAGCTTTCTTT.

This clonotype was observed at least ten times. The rearrangement links TRBV20-1 to TRBJ1-2, with a possible D match to TRBD1 (6 bases). The V end was cut by 3 bases, the J end by 7 bases, with 15 bases between. The CDR3 runs 13 residues. Germline values: CDR1 DFQATT, CDR2 SNEGSKA (reference sequence). CDR3 loop: CSASPPGAFGYTF. CDR3 DNA sequence: TGCAGTGCTAGTCCCCCGGGGGCGTTTGGCTACACCTTC.

This clonotype was counted ten times or more. The chain uses TRBV12-3 or TRBV12-4 and TRBJ1-1; D not resolved. V shed 5 bases and J shed 7 bases, with 14 bases lying between them. CDR3 length equals 13 residues. The CDR3 nucleotides are TGTGCCAGCAGTGAAAGGTCGGGGTTTGAAGCTTTCTTT. Translating gives CASSERSGFEAFF.

This clonotype was detected many times. V usage is TRBV2 and J usage is TRBJ2-3; D might be TRBD2 (6 bases). V was shortened by 3 bases and J by 2 bases, with 12 bases between the two germline ends. This CDR3 is 15 amino acids long. Germline CDR1 SNHLY, CDR2 FYNNEI. In DNA, the CDR3 is TGTGCCAGCAGTGATTTTCGGGGGAACACAGATACGCAGTATTTT. Protein: CASSDFRGNTDTQYF.

This clonotype appeared many times. The rearrangement uses TRBV6-5 and TRBJ1-2, with 7 bases matching TRBD1. The CDR3 is 14 amino acids. In germline, CDR1 is MNHEY, CDR2 SVGAGI. J was trimmed by 3 bases and V by 5 bases; bases with no gene match: 6. The CDR3 bases are TGTGCCAGCAGTGGGCAGGGGGGAGACTATGGCTACACCTTC. Translating gives CASSGQGGDYGYTF.